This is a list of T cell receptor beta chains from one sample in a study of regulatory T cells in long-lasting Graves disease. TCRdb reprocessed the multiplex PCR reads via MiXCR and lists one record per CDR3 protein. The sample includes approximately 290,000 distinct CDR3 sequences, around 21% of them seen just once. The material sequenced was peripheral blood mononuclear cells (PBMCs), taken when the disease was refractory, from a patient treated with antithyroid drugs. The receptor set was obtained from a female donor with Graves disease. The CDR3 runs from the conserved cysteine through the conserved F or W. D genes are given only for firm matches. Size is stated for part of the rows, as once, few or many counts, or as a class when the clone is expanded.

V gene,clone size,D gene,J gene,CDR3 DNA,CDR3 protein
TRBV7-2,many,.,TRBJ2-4,TGTGCCAGCAGCTTAGCGTACGGTCTAGCCAAAAACATTCAGTACTTC,CASSLAYGLAKNIQYF
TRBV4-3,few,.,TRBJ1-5,TGCGCCAGCAGCCAACATAGAGACCTGAATCAGCCCCAGCATTTT,CASSQHRDLNQPQHF
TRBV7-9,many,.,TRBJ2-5,TGTGCCAGCAGGCACAGGGAATCGGGAGAGACCCAGTACTTC,CASRHRESGETQYF
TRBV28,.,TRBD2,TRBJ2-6,TGTGCCAGCAGTAAGGTAACTAGCGGGAGCGGCGGAAAGGCCAACGTCCTGACTTTC,CASSKVTSGSGGKANVLTF
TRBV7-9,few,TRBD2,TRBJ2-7,TGTGCCAGCAGCTCTTCCCGGTTCGACATAGCGGGATCGTCATTCTACGAGCAGTACTTC,CASSSSRFDIAGSSFYEQYF
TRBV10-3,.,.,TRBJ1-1,TGTGCCATCAGTAAGTCACTCCCCGGACAAAACACTGAAGCTTTCTTT,CAISKSLPGQNTEAFF
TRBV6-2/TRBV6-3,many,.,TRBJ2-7,TGTGCCAGCAGTTCATTCCTTAGCGGTAGCTCCTACGAGCAGTACTTC,CASSSFLSGSSYEQYF
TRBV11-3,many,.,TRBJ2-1,TGTGCCAGCAGCTTAGACCGGGTTGGGGAGCAGTTCTTC,CASSLDRVGEQFF
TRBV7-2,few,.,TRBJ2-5,TGTGCCAGCGCCCAAAGGGGTCGGGAGACGGTGTTC,CASAQRGRETVF
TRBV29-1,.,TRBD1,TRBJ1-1,TGCAGCGTTGAACGTCAGGGGGGCACTGAAGCTTTCTTT,CSVERQGGTEAFF
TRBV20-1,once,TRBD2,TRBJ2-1,TGCAGTGCTAGAGTTAGGAGCGGGAGGGTTTACAATGAGCAGTTCTTC,CSARVRSGRVYNEQFF
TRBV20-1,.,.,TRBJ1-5,TGCAGTGTTACCTTGGACGGAACCCTTAGCAATCAGCCCCAGCATTTT,CSVTLDGTLSNQPQHF